The rows below give T cell receptor beta chains drawn from one sample of a study of blood T cell repertoires in COVID-19. Libraries were prepared by immunoSEQ multiplex PCR; TCRdb keeps only in-frame clonotypes and omits some of them. The data show 150,000 to 200,000 clones, with 65% to 90% seen just once and about 9.6% held by the top ten. The specimen was peripheral blood. The receptors were gathered from a middle-aged man with active or convalescent COVID-19. Both conserved end residues are part of each CDR3. D genes are given only for firm matches. The size field is filled for only some rows; it gives once, few, many or a size class.

TRBV6-2/TRBV6-3,-,TRBJ2-1,TRBD2,CASSYSPTSGIYNEQFF,TGTGCCAGCAGTTACTCCCCGACTAGCGGGATTTACAATGAGCAGTTCTTC
TRBV7-2,-,TRBJ1-1,-,CASSLVQANTEAFF,TGTGCCAGCAGCTTAGTTCAGGCGAACACTGAAGCTTTCTTT
TRBV3-1/TRBV3-2,-,TRBJ2-1,TRBD2,CASSHGGRDEQFF,TGTGCCAGCAGCCACGGGGGGAGGGATGAGCAGTTCTTC
TRBV15,-,TRBJ1-3,-,CATSRPALTGTGNTIYF,TGTGCCACCAGCAGACCAGCCCTGACAGGTACTGGAAACACCATATATTTT
TRBV24-1,-,TRBJ1-1,-,CATSDLSSTEAFF,TGTGCCACCAGTGATTTGAGCTCCACTGAAGCTTTCTTT
TRBV4-1,-,TRBJ1-4,-,CASSQDGGRAIEKLFF,TGCGCCAGCAGCCAAGATGGGGGCAGAGCAATCGAAAAACTGTTTTTT
TRBV4-2,-,TRBJ2-3,-,CASSQELRLVTDTQYF,TGTGCCAGCAGCCAAGAACTCCGACTTGTCACAGATACGCAGTATTTT
TRBV15,-,TRBJ1-5,-,CATSRDGQYNQPQHF,TGTGCCACCAGCAGAGATGGACAGTACAATCAGCCCCAGCATTTT
TRBV28,-,TRBJ1-3,-,CASSSPGLSSGNTIYF,TGTGCCAGCAGTTCCCCGGGACTCAGCTCTGGAAACACCATATATTTT
TRBV3-1/TRBV3-2,-,TRBJ2-7,-,CASSQASRVIYEQYF,TGTGCCAGCAGCCAAGCATCCAGGGTAATCTACGAGCAGTACTTC
TRBV3-1/TRBV3-2,-,TRBJ2-7,TRBD2,CASSQGLAGAREQYF,TGTGCCAGCAGCCAAGGCCTAGCGGGGGCCCGCGAGCAGTACTTC
TRBV7-2,few,TRBJ1-5,-,CASSLDGIQPQHF,TGTGCCAGCAGCTTAGACGGGATTCAGCCCCAGCATTTT
TRBV3-1/TRBV3-2,-,TRBJ2-1,-,CASSPSALVAQFF,TGTGCCAGCAGCCCCAGCGCCTTGGTGGCACAGTTCTTC
TRBV5-4,-,TRBJ1-1,-,CASSPTGFNTEAFF,TGTGCCAGCAGCCCTACAGGGTTTAACACTGAAGCTTTCTTT
TRBV30,once,TRBJ1-6,TRBD1,CAWRLGGINSPLHF,TGTGCCTGGAGATTAGGGGGCATAAATTCACCCCTCCACTTT
TRBV30,-,TRBJ1-5,-,CAWSEGVSSGQPQHF,TGTGCCTGGAGTGAAGGGGTATCCAGTGGTCAGCCCCAGCATTTT
TRBV7-7,few,TRBJ2-2,TRBD1,CASTPGTGTTGELFF,TGTGCCAGCACCCCAGGGACAGGTACTACCGGGGAGCTGTTTTTT
TRBV3-1/TRBV3-2,-,TRBJ2-1,-,CASSQFGVGGPRVGPSGNEQFF,TGTGCCAGCAGCCAATTCGGGGTAGGCGGCCCGCGCGTAGGGCCATCGGGCAATGAGCAGTTCTTC
TRBV4-2,-,TRBJ2-3,TRBD2,CASSLGRGSRRDTQYF,TGTGCCAGCAGCCTGGGGCGCGGGAGTCGCAGAGATACGCAGTATTTT
TRBV30,-,TRBJ1-1,-,CAQALGLRAEAFF,TGTGCCCAGGCCCTAGGTTTGAGGGCTGAAGCTTTCTTT
TRBV7-6,-,TRBJ1-3,TRBD1,CASSLGGGGDGNTIYF,TGTGCCAGCAGCTTAGGAGGAGGGGGCGATGGAAACACCATATATTTT
TRBV5-4,-,TRBJ2-3,-,CASTVPSTDTQYF,TGTGCCAGCACAGTTCCTAGCACAGATACGCAGTATTTT
TRBV15,-,TRBJ1-2,TRBD1,CATSRDQGAYGYTF,TGTGCCACCAGCAGAGATCAGGGGGCCTATGGCTACACCTTC
TRBV6-5,-,TRBJ1-2,-,CASSSPGGRLDYTF,TGTGCCAGCAGCTCCCCCGGGGGGCGGTTAGACTACACCTTC
TRBV30,-,TRBJ2-1,TRBD2,CAWSVMRGGNEQFF,TGTGCCTGGAGTGTGATGCGGGGGGGCAATGAGCAGTTCTTC
TRBV3-1/TRBV3-2,-,TRBJ1-6,TRBD1,CASSPGRWTGGPYNSPLHF,TGTGCCAGCAGCCCAGGGAGATGGACAGGCGGCCCCTATAATTCACCCCTCCACTTT
TRBV7-9,-,TRBJ1-5,-,CASSLVNSNQPQHF,TGTGCCAGCAGCTTAGTCAATAGCAATCAGCCCCAGCATTTT
TRBV14,-,TRBJ2-2,TRBD1,CASSLGTGGELFF,TGTGCCAGCAGCCTAGGGACAGGCGGGGAGCTGTTTTTT
TRBV5-5,-,TRBJ1-3,-,CASTLRGPYSGNTIYF,TGTGCCAGCACCCTAAGAGGCCCATACTCTGGAAACACCATATATTTT
TRBV24-1,-,TRBJ1-2,TRBD1,CATSEHATGGDGYTF,TGTGCCACCAGTGAGCACGCTACAGGGGGCGACGGCTACACCTTC
TRBV5-1,-,TRBJ1-4,-,CASSREIPTTNEKLFF,TGCGCCAGCAGCCGGGAGATTCCCACAACTAATGAAAAACTGTTTTTT
TRBV18,-,TRBJ1-5,-,CASSPPPDGVRNQPQHF,TGTGCCAGCTCACCACCTCCGGACGGGGTAAGGAATCAGCCCCAGCATTTT
TRBV11-2,-,TRBJ1-2,-,CASSDRNTGGYTF,TGTGCCAGCAGCGACAGGAACACTGGGGGCTACACCTTC
TRBV5-1,many,TRBJ2-5,-,CASSQPGYEETQYF,TGCGCCAGCAGCCAACCAGGGTACGAAGAGACCCAGTACTTC